The 27 T cell receptor beta chains reported below all come from one sample, sequenced in a study of CXCR3-negative and CXCR3-positive naive CD8 T cells. TRB cDNA libraries were made by UMI-labeled 5' RACE. Reanalyzing the 5' RACE reads, TCRdb keeps one entry per CDR3 protein, without DNA. The sample totals 150,000 or so distinct CDR3 sequences. The specimen was naive CXCR3- CD8+ T cells from blood. Indicated subset: CD45RO-CCR7+CD27+CD95- naive CD8+ T cells lacking CXCR3 (TNR3-). The receptors come from a human donor in good health. Some clones in this sample may be carry-over from other donors' samples.

V and J are TRBV12-3 or TRBV12-4 and TRBJ2-1; TCRdb lists TRBD1, though no DNA is available to test this call. The CDR3 spans 13 residues. The CDR3 region is CASSLHGTTAEFF.

The genes are TRBV13 and TRBJ2-7; TCRdb's D gene call, TRBD2, goes unchecked for lack of DNA. Germline assignment: CDR1 PRHDT and CDR2 FYEKMQ (reference sequence). The CDR3 is 16 amino acids. The CDR3 here is CASSPTSGGPPYEQYF.

The V gene is TRBV5-6, the J gene TRBJ2-1. This CDR3 spans 15 amino acids. Germline V gene lookup returns CDR1 SGHDT and CDR2 YYEEEE. The CDR3 reads CASSQDRGSYNEQFF.

The CDR3 region is CSAVPGGEQFF. The V and J genes are TRBV29-1 and TRBJ2-1. Germline-derived CDR1 and CDR2 are SQVTM and ANQGSEA. The CDR3 spans 11 residues.

The rearrangement uses TRBV4-3 and TRBJ2-3. Germline V gene lookup returns CDR1 LGHNA and CDR2 YSLEER. The CDR3 is made up of 14 amino acids. This chain's CDR3 is CASSQDTNTDTQYF.

The genes are TRBV27 and TRBJ2-7; TCRdb's D call of TRBD1 is untestable without DNA. The germline gives CDR1 MNHEY, CDR2 SMNVEV (reference sequence). The CDR3 loop spans 14 amino acids. CDR3 amino acids: CASSSARGEYEQYF.

CDR3 amino acids: CASRTGTGSYEQYF. The gene calls are TRBV11-2 and TRBJ2-7; TCRdb returns TRBD1, unconfirmable since there is no DNA. CDR1 and CDR2 (germline): SGHAT, FQNNGV. CDR3 size: 14 residues. The whole variable domain, remainder taken from reference TRBV11-2 and TRBJ2-7, is EAGVAQSPRYKIIEKRQSVAFWCNPISGHATLYWYQQILGQGPKLLIQFQNNGVVDDSQLPKDRFSAERLKGVDSTLKIQPAKLEDSAVYLCASRTGTGSYEQYFGPGTRLTVT.

This chain connects TRBV28 to TRBJ2-5; as DNA is missing, the TRBD2 call by TCRdb cannot be tested. The CDR3 loop spans 15 amino acids. Germline V gene sequence: CDR1 MDHEN, CDR2 SYDVKM. CDR3 loop: CASSLEGWDQETQYF.

The V and J genes are TRBV5-1 and TRBJ2-1; TCRdb returns TRBD1, unconfirmable since there is no DNA. This CDR3 region has 16 residues. Germline CDR1 reads SGHRS; CDR2 reads YFSETQ. The CDR3: CASSFVGAVGYNEQFF.

The rearrangement joins TRBV7-6 to TRBJ2-1; the TRBD2 assignment by TCRdb is unverifiable without DNA. Germline loops: CDR1 SGHVS, CDR2 FNYEAQ. The CDR3 runs 17 residues. This chain's CDR3 is CASSSQPAERGDNEQFF.

The chain is built from TRBV6-4 and TRBJ2-7; TCRdb's D call of TRBD2 is untestable without DNA. CDR1 and CDR2 from the germline V gene are MRHNA and SNTAGT. This CDR3 region has 17 residues. The CDR3 region is CASRTSTGLAGLYEQYF.

The chain is built from TRBV5-1 and TRBJ1-1. CDR1 and CDR2 (germline): SGHRS, YFSETQ. The CDR3 covers 12 residues. The CDR3 is CASSLLNTEAFF. The whole variable domain, remainder taken from reference TRBV5-1 and TRBJ1-1, is KAGVTQTPRYLIKTRGQQVTLSCSPISGHRSVSWYQQTPGQGLQFLFEYFSETQRNKGNFPGRFSGRQFSNSRSEMNVSTLELGDSALYLCASSLLNTEAFFGQGTRLTVV.

The chain combines TRBV29-1 with TRBJ2-7; with no DNA, the TCRdb D assignment of TRBD1 cannot be verified. The CDR3 is 12 residues long. CDR1 and CDR2 (germline): SQVTM, ANQGSEA. The CDR3 is CSGGTAGYEQYF.

This chain connects TRBV2 to TRBJ2-2; as DNA is missing, the TRBD1 call by TCRdb cannot be tested. This CDR3 contains 14 residues. The germline V gene has CDR1 SNHLY and CDR2 FYNNEI. The CDR3 here is CAGGAEMNTGELFF.

V and J are TRBV29-1 and TRBJ2-1; as DNA is missing, the TRBD2 call by TCRdb cannot be tested. Per germline, CDR1 SQVTM and CDR2 ANQGSEA. This CDR3 is built from 13 residues. The CDR3 protein is CSVGTSDFDEQFF.

V is TRBV29-1 and J is TRBJ2-3; the D call from TCRdb, TRBD1, cannot be confirmed without DNA. This CDR3 is 15 amino acids long. Germline V gene lookup returns CDR1 SQVTM and CDR2 ANQGSEA. This chain's CDR3 is CSVEARGHRTDTQYF.

The V call is TRBV13, the J call TRBJ2-7. CDR1 and CDR2 from the germline V gene are PRHDT and FYEKMQ (reference sequence). The CDR3 is 14 residues long. The CDR3 sequence: CASSKAFGPYEQYF.

The genes are TRBV5-4 and TRBJ1-1; TCRdb's D call, TRBD1, is unchecked because there is no DNA. In germline, CDR1 is SGHNT, CDR2 YYREEE (reference sequence). The CDR3 covers 13 residues. This CDR3 reads CASSKQGGPEAFF. Using reference TRBV5-4 and TRBJ1-1 for the parts outside the CDR3, the full variable domain is ETGVTQSPTHLIKTRGQQVTLRCSSQSGHNTVSWYQQALGQGPQFIFQYYREEENGRGNFPPRFSGLQFPNYSSELNVNALELDDSALYLCASSKQGGPEAFFGQGTRLTVV.

V gene TRBV19 combines with J gene TRBJ2-5. The CDR3 contains 15 residues. Germline V gives CDR1 LNHDA, CDR2 SQIVND (reference sequence). This CDR3 reads CASSIDTDLDETQYF.

The chain recombines TRBV12-3 or TRBV12-4 with TRBJ2-3; TCRdb picks TRBD1, but there is no DNA to check that call. CDR3 size: 13 residues. This CDR3 is CASSLSALDTQYF.

The chain uses TRBV7-9 and TRBJ2-1. The CDR3 sequence is 16 residues long. Germline lookup yields CDR1 SEHNR and CDR2 FQNEAQ (reference sequence). The CDR3 region is CASSLSSDSSYNEQFF. The full variable domain, completed using reference TRBV7-9 and TRBJ2-1, is DTGVSQNPRHKITKRGQNVTFRCDPISEHNRLYWYRQTLGQGPEFLTYFQNEAQLEKSRLLSDRFSAERPKGSFSTLEIQRTEQGDSAMYLCASSLSSDSSYNEQFFGPGTRLTVL.

The chain carries TRBV5-1 and TRBJ2-3; without DNA, the TCRdb call of TRBD1 cannot be checked. The CDR3 is made up of 14 amino acids. From germline, CDR1 is SGHRS and CDR2 YFSETQ. The CDR3 reads CASSLGGTGDTQYF. Drawing the rest from reference TRBV5-1 and TRBJ2-3, the complete variable domain is KAGVTQTPRYLIKTRGQQVTLSCSPISGHRSVSWYQQTPGQGLQFLFEYFSETQRNKGNFPGRFSGRQFSNSRSEMNVSTLELGDSALYLCASSLGGTGDTQYFGPGTRLTVL.

The gene calls are TRBV29-1 and TRBJ2-5; TCRdb's D call, TRBD1, is unchecked because there is no DNA. The CDR3 extends over 13 amino acids. Germline-derived CDR1 and CDR2 are SQVTM and ANQGSEA. The CDR3 region is CSARGRGYETQYF.

The chain couples TRBV29-1 to TRBJ2-2; TCRdb designates TRBD1, a call that cannot be tested without DNA. Germline V gives CDR1 SQVTM, CDR2 ANQGSEA. The CDR3 runs to 16 residues. The CDR3 loop is CSVEGAWGRYTGELFF.

This chain connects TRBV7-9 to TRBJ2-1. CDR1 and CDR2 from the germline V gene are SEHNR and FQNEAQ (reference sequence). The CDR3 contains 15 residues. This chain's CDR3 is CASSLAYAANNEQFF.

V and J are TRBV3-1 and TRBJ1-3; the TCRdb call, TRBD1, lacks DNA for checking. The germline V gene has CDR1 LGHDT and CDR2 YNNKEL (reference sequence). This CDR3 comprises 15 residues. CDR3 loop: CANSLRTGTGNTIYF.

The genes are TRBV7-2 and TRBJ2-7; with no DNA, the TCRdb D assignment of TRBD1 cannot be verified. This CDR3 is 16 amino acids long. Germline V CDR1 and CDR2: SGHTA, FQGNSA. The CDR3 region is CASSFLGQGVHYEQYF.